These T cell receptor beta chains were read from a single sample in a study of Graves' ophthalmopathy and Graves' hyperthyroidism. TCRdb independently ran MiXCR on the multiplex PCR reads; one entry per CDR3 protein. This sample has 300,000 to 500,000 distinct CDR3 sequences, with 15% found just once. The specimen was peripheral blood. The source of these receptors is a woman aged 18-29 years with stable Graves' hyperthyroidism. CDR3s include the opening cysteine and the closing phenylalanine or tryptophan. D genes are given only for firm matches. Size is omitted from some rows. Given values are once, few, many or a class for expanded clones.

cdr3_nt: TGTGCCAGTAGTGGGGACAGAGAAAACACCGGGGAGCTGTTTTTT
cdr3_aa: CASSGDRENTGELFF
j_call: TRBJ2-2
v_call: TRBV19
d_call: TRBD1
clone_size: few

cdr3_nt: TGCGCCAGCAGCAGGGGCGATAGCGGGGGCACCGGGGAGCTGTTTTTT
cdr3_aa: CASSRGDSGGTGELFF
j_call: TRBJ2-2
v_call: TRBV4-1
d_call: TRBD2
clone_size: few

cdr3_nt: TGTGCCAGCAGTTACACGGACAGTTACACTGAAGCTTTCTTT
cdr3_aa: CASSYTDSYTEAFF
j_call: TRBJ1-1
v_call: TRBV6-5
d_call: NA
clone_size: NA

cdr3_nt: TGTGCCAGCAGGAGACAGGACACTGAAGCTTTCTTT
cdr3_aa: CASRRQDTEAFF
j_call: TRBJ1-1
v_call: TRBV7-9
d_call: NA
clone_size: many

cdr3_nt: TGTGCCAGCAAAACGTGGGGGTCCGAATGGGGAACTGAAGCTTTCTTT
cdr3_aa: CASKTWGSEWGTEAFF
j_call: TRBJ1-1
v_call: TRBV12-3/TRBV12-4
d_call: NA
clone_size: NA

cdr3_nt: TGCGCCAGCAGCGTCGGACAGTACGAGCAGTACTTC
cdr3_aa: CASSVGQYEQYF
j_call: TRBJ2-7
v_call: TRBV5-1
d_call: NA
clone_size: many

cdr3_nt: TGCAGTGCTAGACCCCTGGGGGGCAATCAGCCCCAGCATTTT
cdr3_aa: CSARPLGGNQPQHF
j_call: TRBJ1-5
v_call: TRBV20-1
d_call: NA
clone_size: NA

cdr3_nt: TGTGCCAGCAGCCGGTACCGGGACAGAACCTACGAGCAGTACTTC
cdr3_aa: CASSRYRDRTYEQYF
j_call: TRBJ2-7
v_call: TRBV7-2
d_call: TRBD1
clone_size: many

cdr3_nt: TGTGCCAGCGGCTCGCGCAGGGAGGCAGGCTACGAGCAGTACTTC
cdr3_aa: CASGSRREAGYEQYF
j_call: TRBJ2-7
v_call: TRBV6-2/TRBV6-3
d_call: NA
clone_size: many

cdr3_nt: TGTGCCAGCAGTGGACCCGGGGGCTACAATTCACCCCTCCACTTT
cdr3_aa: CASSGPGGYNSPLHF
j_call: TRBJ1-6
v_call: TRBV27
d_call: NA
clone_size: many

cdr3_nt: TGTGCCAGCAGGGACAGGGGTATTTCCTACGAGCAGTACTTC
cdr3_aa: CASRDRGISYEQYF
j_call: TRBJ2-7
v_call: TRBV6-1
d_call: TRBD1
clone_size: many

cdr3_nt: TGTGCCAGCAGCTTAGAGCAGAATGGCTACACCTTC
cdr3_aa: CASSLEQNGYTF
j_call: TRBJ1-2
v_call: TRBV11-2
d_call: NA
clone_size: NA

cdr3_nt: TGTGCCAGCAGTGGCGAGGGATATGGCTACACCTTC
cdr3_aa: CASSGEGYGYTF
j_call: TRBJ1-2
v_call: TRBV7-2
d_call: NA
clone_size: many

cdr3_nt: TGTGCCAGCAGTTGGCAGGGGGGAAACACCATATATTTT
cdr3_aa: CASSWQGGNTIYF
j_call: TRBJ1-3
v_call: TRBV12-3/TRBV12-4
d_call: NA
clone_size: many

cdr3_nt: TGTGCCAGCAGCTTCTCGGGTTTCCAAGAGACCCAGTACTTC
cdr3_aa: CASSFSGFQETQYF
j_call: TRBJ2-5
v_call: TRBV7-2
d_call: NA
clone_size: NA

cdr3_nt: TGCAGCGTTCTGGCAGCAAATCAGCCCCAGCATTTT
cdr3_aa: CSVLAANQPQHF
j_call: TRBJ1-5
v_call: TRBV29-1
d_call: NA
clone_size: many

cdr3_nt: TGTGCCAGCAGTCGCCAAAAGCAGCCCCAGCATTTT
cdr3_aa: CASSRQKQPQHF
j_call: TRBJ1-5
v_call: TRBV6-1
d_call: NA
clone_size: NA

cdr3_nt: TGTGCCAGCAGCTATAGGTTGGGGGTGGGAGGTCAGCCCCAGCATTTT
cdr3_aa: CASSYRLGVGGQPQHF
j_call: TRBJ1-5
v_call: TRBV7-2
d_call: NA
clone_size: many

cdr3_nt: TGCGCCAGCAGCTATGGGACAGGGATTATGGACACTGAAGCTTTCTTT
cdr3_aa: CASSYGTGIMDTEAFF
j_call: TRBJ1-1
v_call: TRBV5-1
d_call: TRBD1
clone_size: few

cdr3_nt: TGTGCCAGTAGTATGGGGCTCCCTGTGGGGGAGACCCAGTACTTC
cdr3_aa: CASSMGLPVGETQYF
j_call: TRBJ2-5
v_call: TRBV19
d_call: NA
clone_size: few

cdr3_nt: TGTGCCAGCAGCTTCGGGACAGGGCTCTCCTACGAGCAGTACTTC
cdr3_aa: CASSFGTGLSYEQYF
j_call: TRBJ2-7
v_call: TRBV9
d_call: TRBD1
clone_size: few

cdr3_nt: TGTGCCAGCAGCGTAGCAGGGGCCACCGGGGAGCTGTTTTTT
cdr3_aa: CASSVAGATGELFF
j_call: TRBJ2-2
v_call: TRBV9
d_call: NA
clone_size: NA

cdr3_nt: TGTGCCAGTAGATTTAGGTCCGGGACAGGGGGCGCGCGGGAGACTGAAGCTTTCTTT
cdr3_aa: CASRFRSGTGGARETEAFF
j_call: TRBJ1-1
v_call: TRBV19
d_call: TRBD1
clone_size: many

cdr3_nt: TGCAGTGCAAGCCGAGCGGGGGGGGGGTCCGAGCAGTACTTC
cdr3_aa: CSASRAGGGSEQYF
j_call: TRBJ2-7
v_call: TRBV20-1
d_call: TRBD2
clone_size: NA

cdr3_nt: TGTGCCACCAGCAGAGAACCCGACAATGAGCAGTTCTTC
cdr3_aa: CATSREPDNEQFF
j_call: TRBJ2-1
v_call: TRBV15
d_call: NA
clone_size: NA

cdr3_nt: TGTGCCAGCGGACAGCGGAACTCCTACGAGCAGTACTTC
cdr3_aa: CASGQRNSYEQYF
j_call: TRBJ2-7
v_call: TRBV6-1
d_call: NA
clone_size: many

cdr3_nt: TGTGCCAGCAGTTTCGTTACCGGAGGGGCCGGGGAGCTGTTTTTT
cdr3_aa: CASSFVTGGAGELFF
j_call: TRBJ2-2
v_call: TRBV12-3/TRBV12-4
d_call: NA
clone_size: many

cdr3_nt: TGTGCCAGCAACCCGCGGACAGGGGAGTTGTATGGCTACACCTTC
cdr3_aa: CASNPRTGELYGYTF
j_call: TRBJ1-2
v_call: TRBV5-6
d_call: TRBD1
clone_size: NA

cdr3_nt: TGCAGCGTTCAAGGGGGTCAGGTTCACGAAGAGACCCAGTACTTC
cdr3_aa: CSVQGGQVHEETQYF
j_call: TRBJ2-5
v_call: TRBV29-1
d_call: NA
clone_size: many

cdr3_nt: TGTGCCAGCAGGGAGACAGATTATAATTCACCCCTCCACTTT
cdr3_aa: CASRETDYNSPLHF
j_call: TRBJ1-6
v_call: TRBV7-8
d_call: NA
clone_size: NA

cdr3_nt: TGTGCCAGCACCCTACACTTGTACACTGAAGCTTTCTTT
cdr3_aa: CASTLHLYTEAFF
j_call: TRBJ1-1
v_call: TRBV6-1
d_call: NA
clone_size: NA

cdr3_nt: TGTGCCAGTAGTATAGTAGACACCGACAATGAGCAGTTCTTC
cdr3_aa: CASSIVDTDNEQFF
j_call: TRBJ2-1
v_call: TRBV19
d_call: NA
clone_size: NA

cdr3_nt: TGTGCCAGCAGCCAGGACGACAGGGGGACTGAAGCTTTCTTT
cdr3_aa: CASSQDDRGTEAFF
j_call: TRBJ1-1
v_call: TRBV3-1
d_call: TRBD1
clone_size: once

cdr3_nt: TGTGCCAGCCGATTATGGCAGGGGGGGCGGAACACTGAAGCTTTCTTT
cdr3_aa: CASRLWQGGRNTEAFF
j_call: TRBJ1-1
v_call: TRBV6-2/TRBV6-3
d_call: TRBD1
clone_size: many

cdr3_nt: TGTGCCAGCAAATTAGAGGGTGACTATGGCTACACCTTC
cdr3_aa: CASKLEGDYGYTF
j_call: TRBJ1-2
v_call: TRBV12-3/TRBV12-4
d_call: NA
clone_size: many

cdr3_nt: TGTGCCAGCAACCACGCGAAGGGGGAAAAACTGTTTTTT
cdr3_aa: CASNHAKGEKLFF
j_call: TRBJ1-4
v_call: TRBV2
d_call: NA
clone_size: few

cdr3_nt: TGTGCCAGCAGTGAAGGGGACAGTACTCGGTACGAGCAGTACTTC
cdr3_aa: CASSEGDSTRYEQYF
j_call: TRBJ2-7
v_call: TRBV6-1
d_call: TRBD1
clone_size: NA

cdr3_nt: TGTGCCAGCAGTTACTTTCTAGCGGGGGGCCCGAACACCGGGGAGCTGTTTTTT
cdr3_aa: CASSYFLAGGPNTGELFF
j_call: TRBJ2-2
v_call: TRBV6-2/TRBV6-3
d_call: TRBD2
clone_size: few

cdr3_nt: TGTGCCAGCAGTTACTCTTGGGAACCAGAGGGCTACACCTTC
cdr3_aa: CASSYSWEPEGYTF
j_call: TRBJ1-2
v_call: TRBV6-5
d_call: NA
clone_size: many

cdr3_nt: TGTGCCAGCTCACTAGGGCCAGAGCACACTGAAGCTTTCTTT
cdr3_aa: CASSLGPEHTEAFF
j_call: TRBJ1-1
v_call: TRBV9
d_call: NA
clone_size: many

cdr3_nt: TGTGCCAGCAGTTCCTCAGGGGATAATGGCTACACCTTC
cdr3_aa: CASSSSGDNGYTF
j_call: TRBJ1-2
v_call: TRBV12-3/TRBV12-4
d_call: NA
clone_size: many

cdr3_nt: TGTGCCAGCAGCCAGCTCCGGGACAGGATCTATGGCTACACCTTC
cdr3_aa: CASSQLRDRIYGYTF
j_call: TRBJ1-2
v_call: TRBV14
d_call: TRBD1
clone_size: many

cdr3_nt: TGTGCCAGCAGTTTATCCAAGACAGGGGGCAACTATGGCTACACCTTC
cdr3_aa: CASSLSKTGGNYGYTF
j_call: TRBJ1-2
v_call: TRBV27
d_call: TRBD1
clone_size: many

cdr3_nt: TGTGCCAGCAGTCGATCGGGGGGCTCCTACGAGCAGTACTTC
cdr3_aa: CASSRSGGSYEQYF
j_call: TRBJ2-7
v_call: TRBV28
d_call: TRBD2
clone_size: many

cdr3_nt: TGCAGTGCTAACCACGACGGTAGGGTTTGGGAGCAGTACTTC
cdr3_aa: CSANHDGRVWEQYF
j_call: TRBJ2-7
v_call: TRBV20-1
d_call: NA
clone_size: many

cdr3_nt: TGTGCCAGCAGCTTAATTGGCGGCGGCAGGGGTAACTATGGCTACACCTTC
cdr3_aa: CASSLIGGGRGNYGYTF
j_call: TRBJ1-2
v_call: TRBV11-1
d_call: NA
clone_size: many

cdr3_nt: TGTGCCAGCAGTTACTACGGACAGGAGAGTGAAGCTTTCTTT
cdr3_aa: CASSYYGQESEAFF
j_call: TRBJ1-1
v_call: TRBV6-5
d_call: TRBD1
clone_size: many

cdr3_nt: TGCAGCGCCGACAGTCCAGGAAACACCATATATTTT
cdr3_aa: CSADSPGNTIYF
j_call: TRBJ1-3
v_call: TRBV29-1
d_call: NA
clone_size: few

cdr3_nt: TGTGCCAGCAGTTTAAGGCTCCCTGGGGCCAACGTCCTGACTTTC
cdr3_aa: CASSLRLPGANVLTF
j_call: TRBJ2-6
v_call: TRBV28
d_call: NA
clone_size: many

cdr3_nt: TGTGCCAGCAGTGAACAAGGGACAGGTTCCTACGAGCAGTACTTC
cdr3_aa: CASSEQGTGSYEQYF
j_call: TRBJ2-7
v_call: TRBV6-1
d_call: TRBD1
clone_size: many

cdr3_nt: TGTGCCAGCAGTGCACGACAGGGGGTCTATGGCTACACCTTC
cdr3_aa: CASSARQGVYGYTF
j_call: TRBJ1-2
v_call: TRBV27
d_call: TRBD1
clone_size: many

cdr3_nt: TGTGCCAGCAGGTCACAGGGGGCGGAGAGCTCCTACGAGCAGTACTTC
cdr3_aa: CASRSQGAESSYEQYF
j_call: TRBJ2-7
v_call: TRBV7-9
d_call: TRBD1
clone_size: many

cdr3_nt: TGCAGTGCTAGGCCCGCGGAGACCCAGTACTTC
cdr3_aa: CSARPAETQYF
j_call: TRBJ2-5
v_call: TRBV20-1
d_call: NA
clone_size: many

cdr3_nt: TGCAGTGCCATCGGGGGACGGGGTAACGATGGCTACACCTTC
cdr3_aa: CSAIGGRGNDGYTF
j_call: TRBJ1-2
v_call: TRBV20-1
d_call: NA
clone_size: many

cdr3_nt: TGTGCCAGCAGTTCCTACAATAGCAATCAGCCCCAGCATTTT
cdr3_aa: CASSSYNSNQPQHF
j_call: TRBJ1-5
v_call: TRBV27
d_call: NA
clone_size: many

cdr3_nt: TGTGCCAGCAGGGGGCCGACAGGGCGGTTGAAGACCCAGTACTTC
cdr3_aa: CASRGPTGRLKTQYF
j_call: TRBJ2-5
v_call: TRBV7-8
d_call: TRBD1
clone_size: many

cdr3_nt: TGCAGTGCTAGAGATCTTGGCATATCTAATGGCTACACCTTC
cdr3_aa: CSARDLGISNGYTF
j_call: TRBJ1-2
v_call: TRBV20-1
d_call: NA
clone_size: many